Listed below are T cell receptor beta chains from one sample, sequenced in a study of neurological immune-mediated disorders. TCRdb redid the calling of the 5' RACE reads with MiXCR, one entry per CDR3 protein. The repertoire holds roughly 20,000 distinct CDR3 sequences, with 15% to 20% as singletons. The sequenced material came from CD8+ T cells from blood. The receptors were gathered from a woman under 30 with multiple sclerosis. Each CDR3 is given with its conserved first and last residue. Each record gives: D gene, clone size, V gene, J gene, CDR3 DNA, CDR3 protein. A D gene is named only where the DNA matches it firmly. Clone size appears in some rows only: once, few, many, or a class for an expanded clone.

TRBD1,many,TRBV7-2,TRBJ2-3,TGTGCCAGCAGCTGTCCCGGACAGGGAGATTTCGTGAGGACAGATACGCAGTATTTT,CASSCPGQGDFVRTDTQYF
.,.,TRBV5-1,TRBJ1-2,TGCGCCAGCAGCTTGTCCTATACAGATAACTATGGCTACACCTTC,CASSLSYTDNYGYTF
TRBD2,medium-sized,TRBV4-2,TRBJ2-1,TGTGCCAGCAGCCATCCTTACCCCAGCGGGAGGGCTGGCGATGAGCAGTTCTTC,CASSHPYPSGRAGDEQFF
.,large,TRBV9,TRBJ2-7,TGTGCCAGCAGCCCATCCGGGACACTCAAGGGCTCCTACGAGCAGTACTTC,CASSPSGTLKGSYEQYF
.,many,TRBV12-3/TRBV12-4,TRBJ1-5,TGTGCCAGCAGACCTGAGGGAGGGGATCAGCCCCAGCATTTT,CASRPEGGDQPQHF
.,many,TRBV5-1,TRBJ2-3,TGCGCCAGCAGCTCGAGATCCCGGGACGGAGGCACAGATACGCAGTATTTT,CASSSRSRDGGTDTQYF
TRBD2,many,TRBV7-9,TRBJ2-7,TGTGCCAGCAGCTCCCCGACTAGCGGGGGGTACGAGCAGTACTTC,CASSSPTSGGYEQYF
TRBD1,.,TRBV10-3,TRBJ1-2,TGTGCCATCAGTGGGACAGGGAACTATGGCTACACCTTC,CAISGTGNYGYTF
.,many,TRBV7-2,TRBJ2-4,TGTGCCAGCAGCCAAGAGGGGGAGGTTCAGTACTTC,CASSQEGEVQYF
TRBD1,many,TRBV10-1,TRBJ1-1,TGCGCCAGAGACAGGGGGTATATGAACACTGAAGCTTTCTTT,CARDRGYMNTEAFF
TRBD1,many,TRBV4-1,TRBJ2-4,TGCGCCAGCAGCCAAGATAAGGGACAGAAAAACATTCAGTACTTC,CASSQDKGQKNIQYF
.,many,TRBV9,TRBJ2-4,TGTGCCAGCAGCGCATCAGGGGTAGGGGGCATTCAGTACTTC,CASSASGVGGIQYF
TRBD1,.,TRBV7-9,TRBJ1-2,TGTGCCAGCAGCCGAGACCCGGGACAGGGGGCTGGAGGCTACACCTTC,CASSRDPGQGAGGYTF
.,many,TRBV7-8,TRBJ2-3,TGTGCCAGCAGCTTATATCGGGGAGAAGATACGCAGTATTTT,CASSLYRGEDTQYF
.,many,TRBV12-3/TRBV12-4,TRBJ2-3,TGTGCCAGCACCGTAGGAGGGAGTGACACAGATACGCAGTATTTT,CASTVGGSDTDTQYF
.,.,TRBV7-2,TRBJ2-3,TGTGCCAGCAGCTTATCTAGACTGCGGGATACGCAGTATTTT,CASSLSRLRDTQYF
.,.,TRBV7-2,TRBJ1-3,TGTGCCAGCAGCTCAACGAGGGATCACTCTGGAAACACCATATATTTT,CASSSTRDHSGNTIYF
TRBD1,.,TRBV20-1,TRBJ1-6,TGCAGTGCCATTCATGGGACAGGGAGGAATTCACCCCTCCACTTT,CSAIHGTGRNSPLHF
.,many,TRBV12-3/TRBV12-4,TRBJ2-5,TGTGCCAGCAGTTTAGGGACAAAAGAGACCCAGTACTTC,CASSLGTKETQYF
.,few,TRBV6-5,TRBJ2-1,TGTGCCAGCAGGCAATTAGCGGCACGGGCCAATGAGCAGTTCTTC,CASRQLAARANEQFF
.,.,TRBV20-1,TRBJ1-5,TGCAGTGCTAGTGCCGAGGGCAATCAGCCCCAGCATTTT,CSASAEGNQPQHF
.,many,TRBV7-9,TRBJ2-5,TGTGCCAGCAGCGCCGAGACGAGACACCAAGAGACCCAGTACTTC,CASSAETRHQETQYF
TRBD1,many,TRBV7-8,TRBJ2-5,TGTGCCAGCAGCGCTACAGGGGGCCGTATCCAAGAGACCCAGTACTTC,CASSATGGRIQETQYF
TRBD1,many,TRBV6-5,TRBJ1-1,TGTGCCAGCAGTTACTGGGGACAGGGGGTGGGCACTGAAGCTTTCTTT,CASSYWGQGVGTEAFF
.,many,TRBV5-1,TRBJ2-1,TGCGCCAGCAGCCTAGCGTATACAGGTAGGGGCTACAATGAGCAGTTCTTC,CASSLAYTGRGYNEQFF
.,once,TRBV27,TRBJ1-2,TGTGCCAGCAGTTCTGAAACTCTCAATGGCTACACCTTC,CASSSETLNGYTF
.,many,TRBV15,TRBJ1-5,TGTGCCACCAGCAGAGCCCCACGTTATAGCAATCAGCCCCAGCATTTT,CATSRAPRYSNQPQHF
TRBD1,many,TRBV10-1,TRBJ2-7,TGCGCCAGCAGTGACATGGGACAGGGAATCTACGAGCAGTACTTC,CASSDMGQGIYEQYF
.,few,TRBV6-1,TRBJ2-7,TGTGCCAGCAGTGGCGACAGGACTGGTACCCCCTACGAGCAGTACTTC,CASSGDRTGTPYEQYF
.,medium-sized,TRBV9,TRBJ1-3,TGTGCCAGCAGCGTAGGAGGGCCGGGAAACACCATATATTTT,CASSVGGPGNTIYF
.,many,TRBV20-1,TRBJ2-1,TGCAGTGCTAGGGAGGGAGACGTCCACAATGAGCAGTTCTTC,CSAREGDVHNEQFF
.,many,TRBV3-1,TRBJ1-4,TGTGCCAGCAGCCAAGACCGCCGGGTGGGGGGAGCTAATGAAAAACTGTTTTTT,CASSQDRRVGGANEKLFF
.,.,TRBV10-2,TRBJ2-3,TGCGCCAGCTCACGGGTCGATAGCACAGATACGCAGTATTTT,CASSRVDSTDTQYF
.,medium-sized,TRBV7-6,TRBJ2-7,TGTGCCAGCAGCTTAACCAGGGAACGCGAGCAGTACTTC,CASSLTREREQYF
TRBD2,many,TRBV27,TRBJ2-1,TGTGCCAGCAGTACCCTCAGCGGGAGGGTGGGCAATGAGCAGTTCTTC,CASSTLSGRVGNEQFF
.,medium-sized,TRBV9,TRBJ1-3,TGTGCCAGCAGCGGATCGCATACCGACTCTGGAAACACCATATATTTT,CASSGSHTDSGNTIYF
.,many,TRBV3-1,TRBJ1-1,TGTGCCAGCAGCCAAAGTTCAGGGGAGATCACTGAAGCTTTCTTT,CASSQSSGEITEAFF
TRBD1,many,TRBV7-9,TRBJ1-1,TGTGCCAGCAGCTTAGAGGACAGGAGGAACACTGAAGCTTTCTTT,CASSLEDRRNTEAFF
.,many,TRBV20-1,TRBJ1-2,TGCAGTGCTAGACGCCAGCCCTATGGCTACACCTTC,CSARRQPYGYTF
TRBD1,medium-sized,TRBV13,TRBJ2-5,TGTGCCAGCAGCGCCATCGACAGGGTGGAAGAGACCCAGTACTTC,CASSAIDRVEETQYF
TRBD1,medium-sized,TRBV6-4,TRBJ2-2,TGTGCCAGCAGTGAGACAGGGGATACCGGGGAGCTGTTTTTT,CASSETGDTGELFF
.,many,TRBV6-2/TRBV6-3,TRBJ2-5,TGTGCCAGCAGTTACGGGCAGAAAAAGACCCAGTACTTC,CASSYGQKKTQYF
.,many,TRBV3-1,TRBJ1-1,TGTGCCAGCAGTATCAGCGGGATGGGCACTGAAGCTTTCTTT,CASSISGMGTEAFF
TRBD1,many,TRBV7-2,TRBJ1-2,TGTGCCAGCAGTTCCCCGGGACAGGGGGATTATGGCTACACCTTC,CASSSPGQGDYGYTF
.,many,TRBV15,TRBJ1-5,TGTGCCACCAGCAGAGATCGGCAGTACAATCAGCCCCAGCATTTT,CATSRDRQYNQPQHF
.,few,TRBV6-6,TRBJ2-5,TGTGCCAGCAGTTACCGCGGGACGACAGAGACCCAGTACTTC,CASSYRGTTETQYF
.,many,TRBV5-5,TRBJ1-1,TGTGCCAGCAGCTTCTCTTCATCGTCCACTGAAGCTTTCTTT,CASSFSSSSTEAFF
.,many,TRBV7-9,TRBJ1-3,TGTGCCAGCAGCCGAACAGGATCTGGAAACACCATATATTTT,CASSRTGSGNTIYF